These 30 T cell receptor beta chains originate from one sample sequenced in a study of blood T cell repertoires in COVID-19. Clones were read by immunoSEQ multiplex PCR, and TCRdb kept only the in-frame ones, dropping some. The sample holds some 70,000 clones, 65% to 90% seen once. What was sequenced was peripheral blood. The receptors here all came from a woman between 55 and 75 years old with acute or convalescent COVID-19.

The rearrangement joins TRBV30 to TRBJ1-1; tentatively, D is TRBD1 (6 bases). Germline assignment: CDR1 GTSNPN and CDR2 SVGIG (reference sequence). Trimming stripped 1 base from V and 2 bases from J, with 8 bases between. CDR3 length equals 13 residues. The chain's CDR3 is CAWSADRNTEAFF. For the CDR3, the DNA is TGTGCCTGGAGTGCGGACAGAAACACTGAAGCTTTCTTT.

The chain combines TRBV6-2 or TRBV6-3 with TRBJ2-1; D might be TRBD2 (5 bases). The CDR3 is 15 residues long. Looked up from germline, CDR1 is MNHEY and CDR2 is SVGEGT. V lost 6 bases and J 8 bases, leaving 20 bases between the germline ends. CDR3 residues: CASSLLGIELDEQFF. In DNA, the CDR3 is TGTGCCAGCAGCTTACTAGGAATTGAGTTAGATGAGCAGTTCTTC.

On this clone: Other DNA sequences of this sample code for an identical CDR3. The chain uses TRBV9 and TRBJ2-3; 7 nucleotides line up with TRBD2. Germline lookup yields CDR1 SGDLS and CDR2 YYNGEE. Germline trimming cut 0 bases from V and 5 bases from J; bases unmatched to any gene: 6. This CDR3 is 15 amino acids long. The CDR3 spells CASSVDSGSGDTQYF. As DNA, the CDR3 is TGTGCCAGCAGCGTAGATAGCGGGTCGGGAGATACGCAGTATTTT. Filled out from reference TRBV9 and TRBJ2-3, the complete variable domain reads DSGVTQTPKHLITATGQRVTLRCSPRSGDLSVYWYQQSLDQGLQFLIQYYNGEERAKGNILERFSAQQFPDLHSELNLSSLELGDSALYFCASSVDSGSGDTQYFGPGTRLTVL.

This rearrangement joins TRBV5-1 to TRBJ2-2; 9 bases are a match to TRBD1. V dropped 0 bases and J dropped 4; count of bases not matched to a gene: 7. The germline V gene has CDR1 SGHRS and CDR2 YFSETQ. The CDR3 sequence is 17 residues long. CDR3: CASSLAGQGQGTGELFF. The CDR3 DNA sequence: TGCGCCAGCAGCTTGGCGGGACAGGGACAGGGCACCGGGGAGCTGTTTTTT.

J is TRBJ1-1 and V is TRBV5-1, with unresolved D. Germline-derived CDR1 and CDR2 are SGHRS and YFSETQ. The CDR3 is 14 amino acids. The germline V and J ends were trimmed by 5 bases and 0 bases, with 11 bases remaining between them. The CDR3 loop reads CASSLSVMNTEAFF. The CDR3 DNA reads TGCGCCAGCAGTCTCTCGGTTATGAACACTGAAGCTTTCTTT.

The chain joins TRBV2 to TRBJ2-7, with D perhaps matching TRBD1 (6 bases). Trimming took off 6 bases at V and 0 bases at J, with 12 bases between the two ends. The CDR3 is 14 amino acids. From germline, CDR1 is SNHLY and CDR2 FYNNEI. In DNA, the CDR3 is TGTGCCAGCAGAACGGACAGTAGCTCCTACGAGCAGTACTTC. Protein product: CASRTDSSSYEQYF. Combining the CDR3 with reference TRBV2 and TRBJ2-7 gives the whole variable domain EPEVTQTPSHQVTQMGQEVILRCVPISNHLYFYWYRQILGQKVEFLVSFYNNEISEKSEIFDDQFSVERPDGSNFTLKIRSTKLEDSAMYFCASRTDSSSYEQYFGPGTRLTVT.

The sample holds a few counts of this clone. The rearrangement uses TRBV11-3 and TRBJ2-2, with D unresolved. The V end lost 3 bases, the J end lost 2 bases, and 10 bases lay between the germline ends. CDR1 is SGHNT and CDR2 is YENEEA in the germline V gene. This CDR3 region has 15 residues. The CDR3 reads CASSFNQANTGELFF. In DNA form, the CDR3 reads TGTGCCAGCAGCTTTAACCAGGCCAACACCGGGGAGCTGTTTTTT.

CDR3: CASSLDGAGSAFF. In DNA, the CDR3 is TGTGCCAGCAGCTTAGATGGGGCAGGGTCAGCTTTCTTT. The genes are TRBV11-2 and TRBJ1-1; a possible D gene is TRBD1 (5 bases). The CDR3 covers 13 residues. V gave up 0 bases and J gave up 10 bases, with 12 bases separating them. Germline V CDR1 and CDR2: SGHAT, FQNNGV.

About this clone itself: The germline gene is not matched at one end of the junction; a read error may be the cause. V is TRBV7-3 and J is TRBJ1-1, with 9 bases fitting TRBD1. This CDR3 spans 13 amino acids. The germline V gene encodes CDR1 SGHTA and CDR2 FQGTGA. This CDR3 reads CASSSYPGQGMIF. For the CDR3, the DNA is TGTGCCAGCAGCTCCTATCCGGGACAGGGTATGATCTTT.

This chain joins TRBV28 and TRBJ2-5; 7 bases line up with TRBD1. Trimming took 6 bases from V and 7 from J; bases not matched to a gene: 8. CDR1 and CDR2 (germline): MDHEN, SYDVKM. CDR3 length equals 13 residues. CDR3 in DNA: TGTGCCAGCAGAATGGGACAGAGGGGGACCCAGTACTTC. This encodes CASRMGQRGTQYF.

This clone has just a few counts. The chain couples TRBV9 to TRBJ2-5, with TRBD2 matching 7 bases. The germline gives CDR1 SGDLS, CDR2 YYNGEE. The CDR3 totals 15 residues. Trimming removed 0 bases from V and 4 bases from J; junction bases left unmatched: 6. As DNA, the CDR3 is TGTGCCAGCAGCGTAGGGGACGGGGGGAGAGAGACCCAGTACTTC. Protein: CASSVGDGGRETQYF.

This sequence joins TRBV2 and TRBJ1-1; TRBD1 matches 10 bases. CDR3 length: 18 residues. V was clipped by 6 bases and J by 0 bases; unmatched bases: 13. CDR1 is SNHLY and CDR2 is FYNNEI in the germline V gene. The CDR3 spells CASRPPRTGGLMNTEAFF. CDR3 bases: TGTGCCAGCAGACCCCCTCGGACAGGGGGATTAATGAACACTGAAGCTTTCTTT. The whole variable domain, filled in from reference TRBV2 and TRBJ1-1, reads EPEVTQTPSHQVTQMGQEVILRCVPISNHLYFYWYRQILGQKVEFLVSFYNNEISEKSEIFDDQFSVERPDGSNFTLKIRSTKLEDSAMYFCASRPPRTGGLMNTEAFFGQGTRLTVV.

This clone occurred a few times. The chain has TRBV5-5 and TRBJ2-1; D possibly corresponds to TRBD1 (6 bases). The germline V gene has CDR1 SGHKS and CDR2 YYEKEE (reference sequence). The CDR3 length is 16 residues. V was trimmed by 0 bases and J by 6 bases, leaving 16 bases between them. CDR3 sequence (DNA): TGTGCCAGCAGCTTGGCAGGGACATCACGATTCAATGAGCAGTTCTTC. Its protein product is CASSLAGTSRFNEQFF.

V gene TRBV5-1 combines with J gene TRBJ1-1; D remains unclear. The V and J ends lost 4 bases and 4 bases respectively, with 11 bases between them. CDR1 SGHRS and CDR2 YFSETQ come from the germline V gene. The CDR3 length is 13 residues. CDR3 sequence (DNA): TGCGCCAGCAGCGTCCGGCCGGGCACTGAAGCTTTCTTT. It yields the protein CASSVRPGTEAFF.

A single count supports this clone. V and J are TRBV28 and TRBJ2-3; D ambiguous. The CDR3 totals 10 residues. Germline loops: CDR1 MDHEN, CDR2 SYDVKM. The DNA of the CDR3 is TGTGCGGCGGCCGATGATACGCAGTATTTT. It yields the protein CAAADDTQYF.

The CDR3 sequence: CAWSIAGIQRGYGYTF. CDR3 bases: TGTGCCTGGAGTATCGCGGGTATCCAGCGTGGCTATGGCTACACCTTC. J is TRBJ1-2 and V is TRBV30; D remains unclear. The CDR3 runs 16 residues. V lost 2 bases, J lost 4 bases, and 20 bases lay in between. Germline CDR1 GTSNPN, CDR2 SVGIG (reference sequence).

V gene TRBV12-3 or TRBV12-4 combines with J gene TRBJ1-1; D is unresolved. This CDR3 is built from 12 residues. Deletions cut 7 bases from V and 5 bases from J, with 11 bases between. The DNA for the CDR3 is TGTGCCAGCAACTGGGTACAGACTGAAGCTTTCTTT. It yields the protein CASNWVQTEAFF.

The chain links TRBV19 to TRBJ1-5, with D perhaps TRBD1 (5 bases). The V end lost 10 bases, the J end lost 2 bases, and 18 bases lay between the germline ends. Germline V gives CDR1 LNHDA, CDR2 SQIVND (reference sequence). CDR3 length equals 15 residues. The DNA for the CDR3 is TGTGCCACAAGACAGACCCTTTTTCGCAATCAGCCCCAGCATTTT. Amino acid sequence: CATRQTLFRNQPQHF.

This rearrangement joins TRBV28 to TRBJ1-5; TRBD1 agrees at 8 bases. CDR1 and CDR2 from the germline V gene are MDHEN and SYDVKM. The V and J ends lost 4 bases and 0 bases, in that order; junction bases with no gene match: 14. This CDR3 comprises 19 residues. The CDR3 nucleotides read TGTGCCAGCAGTTCCCCGGACAGGGTCCCTATGATTAGCAATCAGCCCCAGCATTTT. Translated: CASSSPDRVPMISNQPQHF. Full variable domain (rest looked up from reference TRBV28 and TRBJ1-5): DVKVTQSSRYLVKRTGEKVFLECVQDMDHENMFWYRQDPGLGLRLIYFSYDVKMKEKGDIPEGYSVSREKKERFSLILESASTNQTSMYLCASSSPDRVPMISNQPQHFGDGTRLSIL.

The rearrangement links TRBV10-2 to TRBJ1-1; D uncertain. Looked up from germline, CDR1 is WSHSY and CDR2 is SAAADI. The CDR3 extends over 13 amino acids. Trimming took off 2 bases at V and 3 bases at J, with 7 bases between the two ends. CDR3 nucleotide sequence: TGCGCCAGCAGTGAGACGGACTACACTGAAGCTTTCTTT. Protein product: CASSETDYTEAFF.

This clone was picked up one time. The chain has TRBV6-5 and TRBJ2-2; perhaps TRBD1 as D (6 bases). CDR1 is MNHEY and CDR2 is SVGAGI in the germline V gene. The CDR3 spans 12 residues. V lost 6 bases and J 5 bases, leaving 7 bases between the germline ends. CDR3 coding DNA: TGTGCCAGCAGGCAGGGGACCGGGGAGCTGTTTTTT. Translation: CASRQGTGELFF.

The chain links TRBV18 to TRBJ2-7; 9 bases are a match to TRBD2. V dropped 6 bases and J dropped 6; count of bases not matched to a gene: 6. The CDR3 spans 13 residues. Germline CDR1 and CDR2: KGHSH and LQKENI. The CDR3 here is CASSAVAGAEQYF. The CDR3 nucleotides are TGTGCCAGCTCGGCGGTAGCGGGAGCCGAGCAGTACTTC.

The rearrangement uses TRBV12-5 and TRBJ1-1, with a possible D match to TRBD1 (5 bases). V lost 1 base and J lost 9, with 21 bases in between. The CDR3 is 16 residues long. The germline V gene encodes CDR1 LGHNT and CDR2 FRNRAP. CDR3: CASGLAAGRSVAQAFF. For the CDR3, the DNA is TGTGCTAGTGGTTTGGCGGCAGGGCGTTCAGTCGCTCAAGCTTTCTTT.

The rearrangement links TRBV2 to TRBJ1-4; 7 positions match TRBD1. The CDR3 is 14 residues long. Trimming took 5 bases from V and 1 from J; bases not matched to a gene: 1. Germline V lookup: CDR1 SNHLY, CDR2 FYNNEI. The CDR3 DNA follows: TGTGCCAGCAGTCGACAGGGAACTAATGAAAAACTGTTTTTT. It specifies CASSRQGTNEKLFF.

The CDR3 sequence is CASRPRTGDSYEQYF. The CDR3 nucleotides are TGTGCCAGCAGGCCCAGGACAGGGGACTCCTACGAGCAGTACTTC. The chain recombines TRBV6-5 with TRBJ2-7; 9 nucleotides align to TRBD1. The CDR3 is made up of 15 amino acids. J gave up 0 bases and V 6 bases, and 6 bases lay outside the gene matches. In germline, CDR1 is MNHEY, CDR2 SVGAGI.

This chain links TRBV6-5 with TRBJ2-1, with a weak D call TRBD1 (6 bases). The germline V gene has CDR1 MNHEY and CDR2 SVGAGI. This CDR3 spans 16 amino acids. Trimming took off 4 bases at V and 1 base at J, with 14 bases between the two ends. Here the CDR3 reads CASSSGTRGSYNEQFF. The CDR3 DNA reads TGTGCCAGCAGTTCCGGGACAAGGGGATCCTACAATGAGCAGTTCTTC.

The chain links TRBV5-1 to TRBJ1-1; 10 bases line up with TRBD1. The CDR3 is 17 amino acids. Losses at the gene ends were 4 bases for V and 3 bases for J; bases not matched to a gene: 12. CDR1 SGHRS and CDR2 YFSETQ come from the germline V gene. This CDR3 is CASSPPRQGAGDTEAFF. The CDR3 nucleotides read TGCGCCAGCAGCCCCCCGCGACAGGGGGCCGGGGACACTGAAGCTTTCTTT.

V is TRBV15 and J is TRBJ2-1; 16 nucleotides line up with TRBD2. Germline CDR1 reads LNHNV; CDR2 reads YYDKDF (reference sequence). Trimming took 7 bases from V and 9 from J; bases not matched to a gene: 6. The CDR3 covers 15 residues. The CDR3 bases are TGTGCCACCAAAATCGGGACTAGCGGGAGGGGTGAGCAGTTCTTC. Protein: CATKIGTSGRGEQFF. The entire variable domain, with the rest obtained from reference TRBV15 and TRBJ2-1, is as follows: DAMVIQNPRYQVTQFGKPVTLSCSQTLNHNVMYWYQQKSSQAPKLLFHYYDKDFNNEADTPDNFQSRRPNTSFCFLDIRSPGLGDTAMYLCATKIGTSGRGEQFFGPGTRLTVL.

There are a few counts of this clone. V and J are TRBV9 and TRBJ1-2; tentative D call: TRBD1 (5 bases). Trimming removed 0 bases at V and 3 bases at J, with 12 bases between. This CDR3 has 15 amino acids. Germline values: CDR1 SGDLS, CDR2 YYNGEE. The DNA for the CDR3 is TGTGCCAGCAGCGTAGGGCAAGGGGCAGACTATGGCTACACCTTC. This gives the protein CASSVGQGADYGYTF.

This clone was recorded only once. The chain has TRBV2 and TRBJ2-3; D perhaps matches TRBD2 (5 bases). The V end was cut by 4 bases, the J end by 8 bases, with 7 bases between. The CDR3 contains 11 residues. From germline, CDR1 is SNHLY and CDR2 FYNNEI. The chain's CDR3 is CASSVEATQYF. The CDR3 coding sequence is TGTGCCAGCAGTGTGGAGGCTACGCAGTATTTT.